This entry features one T cell receptor beta chain sequence. What it binds is not known. The sample originates from a study of blood T cells in healthy people across ages. Study background: With template switching, about one barcoded beta molecule was captured per two T cells.

Per sample, no less than 5.5 micrograms of total RNA were extracted. Study-level points and caveats: When set beside aged donors, long-lived donors presented more naive CD4+ cells and higher diversity. Across the age range, TCR beta diversity per million T cells fell in a roughly linear way.

A second PCR of about 7 to 12 cycles used a sample-barcoded 5' primer and a J-beta primer mix. TCRdb reprocessed the 5' RACE reads with MiXCR, giving one entry per CDR3 protein. The sample contains about 1 million distinct CDR3 sequences, less than 50% of which appear only once. The J segment lost 4 bases and the V segment lost 4 bases, leaving 9 bases of the junction unmatched. CDR3 length equals 14 residues. The germline gives CDR1 SQVTM, CDR2 ANQGSEA. The TCR was taken from an older woman in good health. The sequencing sample was made of blood. This chain joins TRBV29-1 and TRBJ1-2, with 7 bases aligning to TRBD1. CDR3 DNA: TGCAGCGTTGGGGCACCGGGACAGCTCTATGGCTACACCTTC. Translating gives CSVGAPGQLYGYTF.